The following is a TCR beta chain sequence with its context. PCR was performed a second time for about 7 to 12 cycles using a sample-barcoded 5' primer and a J-beta primer mix. TCRdb called the 5' RACE reads again in MiXCR, with one record for every CDR3 protein. The repertoire holds around 780,000 distinct CDR3 sequences, with 20% to 30% as singletons. The CDR3 spans 15 residues. This sample was taken from a study of blood T cells in healthy people across ages. The sample also formed part of further work on T cells of mothers and their children.

The receptor was isolated from a boy aged 10-17 years in good health. The chain links TRBV12-3 or TRBV12-4 to TRBJ2-1; D is possibly TRBD1 (5 bases). Gene TRBJ2-7 matches the end of the DNA better, so the J call may be wrong. What was sequenced was blood. The CDR3, as DNA: TGTGCCAGCAGTTTTAGGGGAAGTAGTACCTACGAGCAGTACTTC. Residues: CASSFRGSSTYEQYF.